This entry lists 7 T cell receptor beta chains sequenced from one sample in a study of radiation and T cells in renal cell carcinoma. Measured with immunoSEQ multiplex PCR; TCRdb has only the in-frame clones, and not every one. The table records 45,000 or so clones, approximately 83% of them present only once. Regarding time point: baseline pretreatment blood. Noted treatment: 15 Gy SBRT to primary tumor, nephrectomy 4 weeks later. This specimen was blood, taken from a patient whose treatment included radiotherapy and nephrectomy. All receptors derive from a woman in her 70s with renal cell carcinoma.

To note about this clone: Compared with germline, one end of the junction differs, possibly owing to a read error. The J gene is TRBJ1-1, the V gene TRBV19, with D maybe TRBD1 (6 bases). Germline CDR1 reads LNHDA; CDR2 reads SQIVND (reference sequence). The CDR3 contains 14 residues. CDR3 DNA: TGTGCCAGTAGTATGATGCAGGGGAACCCTGAAGCTTTCTTT. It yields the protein CASSMMQGNPEAFF.

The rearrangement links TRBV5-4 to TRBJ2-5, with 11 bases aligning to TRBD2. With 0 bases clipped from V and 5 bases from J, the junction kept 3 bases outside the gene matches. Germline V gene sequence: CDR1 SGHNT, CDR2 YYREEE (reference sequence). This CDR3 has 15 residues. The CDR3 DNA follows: TGTGCCAGCAGCTTGGGACTAGCGGGATGGGAGACCCAGTACTTC. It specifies CASSLGLAGWETQYF.

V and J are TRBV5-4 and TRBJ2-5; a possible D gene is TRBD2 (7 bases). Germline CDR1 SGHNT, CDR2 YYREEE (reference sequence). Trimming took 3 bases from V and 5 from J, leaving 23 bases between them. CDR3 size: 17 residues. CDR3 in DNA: TGTGCCAGCAGCTCTAACCAGGGGCGGGGGCCCGGGGAGACCCAGTACTTC. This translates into CASSSNQGRGPGETQYF. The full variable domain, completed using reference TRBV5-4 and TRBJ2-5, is ETGVTQSPTHLIKTRGQQVTLRCSSQSGHNTVSWYQQALGQGPQFIFQYYREEENGRGNFPPRFSGLQFPNYSSELNVNALELDDSALYLCASSSNQGRGPGETQYFGPGTRLLVL.

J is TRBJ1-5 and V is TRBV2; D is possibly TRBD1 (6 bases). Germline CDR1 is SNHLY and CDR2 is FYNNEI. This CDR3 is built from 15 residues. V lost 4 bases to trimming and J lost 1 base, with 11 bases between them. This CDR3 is CASSGGRRSNQPQHF. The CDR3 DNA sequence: TGTGCCAGCAGTGGGGGGCGGAGGAGCAATCAGCCCCAGCATTTT.

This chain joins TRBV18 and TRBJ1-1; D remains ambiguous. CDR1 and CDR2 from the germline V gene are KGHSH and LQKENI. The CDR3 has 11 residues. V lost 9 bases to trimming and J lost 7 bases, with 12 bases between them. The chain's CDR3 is CASHRELEAFF. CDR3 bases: TGTGCCAGTCACCGGGAGCTTGAAGCTTTCTTT.

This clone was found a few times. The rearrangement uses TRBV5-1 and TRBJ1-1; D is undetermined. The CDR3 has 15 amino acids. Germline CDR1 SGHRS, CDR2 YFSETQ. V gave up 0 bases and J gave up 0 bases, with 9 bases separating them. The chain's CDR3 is CASSLGGRMNTEAFF. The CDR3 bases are TGCGCCAGCAGCTTGGGAGGACGGATGAACACTGAAGCTTTCTTT.

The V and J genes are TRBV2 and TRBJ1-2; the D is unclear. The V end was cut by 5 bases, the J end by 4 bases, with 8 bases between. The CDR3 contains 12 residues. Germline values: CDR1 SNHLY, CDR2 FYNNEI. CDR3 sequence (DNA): TGTGCCAGCAGTTCCGACCTCTATGGCTACACCTTC. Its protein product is CASSSDLYGYTF.